The T cell receptor beta chain under discussion was sequenced for a study of blood T cell repertoires in COVID-19 (dated by TCRdb to between 2020 and 2021). At the level of the whole study: The collaborator samples originated in the United States, Italy and Spain and spanned the acute and convalescent phases of COVID-19. The material from the prospective study consisted of cDNA or gDNA derived from T cells, B-cell-depleted T cells, or PBMCs. Subjects who had been exposed to COVID-19, were actively infected with it, or had recovered from it provided the deeply sampled blood TCRbeta repertoires that made up the dataset. The repertoires were released in a freely available public database meant as a resource for research on the immune response to SARS-CoV-2. Samples came from the ongoing ImmuneRACE study (first 160 participants) plus 1,254 subjects from 6 global collaborators. Sample metadata almost always included a de-identified subject ID, COVID-19 status, age in years and sex. Where available, HLA class I and class II types were taken from metadata supplied by the sample provider and were not determined by assay-based typing. The full study reports these points: How much clinical and demographic metadata was included differed by source and by participant, and the metadata was provided uncurated.

Each collaborating institution followed its own protocols to collect whole blood in K2EDTA tubes. For TCRbeta analysis, collaborator samples were shipped as frozen whole blood, as isolated PBMCs, or as DNA extracted from either sample type. On this clone: Its antigen target is currently unknown. The sample holds no much larger clone one base away, and base qualities are not on file.

Trimming at the junction amounts to 1 base on V and 8 bases on J, and the germline ends lie 20 bases apart. CDR1 is given as LGHNT and CDR2 as FRNRAP, both from the germline V gene. Including the terminal cysteine and phenylalanine, the CDR3 comprises 16 residues. CDR3 DNA only is kept here, 48 bases in frame from base 1. TCRbeta CDR3 regions were amplified from genomic DNA using the immunoSEQ Assay, a bias-controlled multiplex PCR. In the authors' own workflow: Nucleated cell counts per sample were estimated from amplification of reference gene primers within the assay. To quantify the absolute abundance of each unique TCRbeta CDR3 rearrangement, sequence reads were collapsed and filtered. Productive Simpson clonality was computed per sample as the square root of Simpson's diversity index over productive rearrangements. The source is immuneACCESS, and TCRdb retained only in-frame sequences with V and J called. Part of the clones is not carried over; for the studies checked, unresolved V genes explain less than half of this, and the remainder is unexplained. V and J calls and clone size are as listed in that table; D and trimming were resolved from the DNA. The sample table lists tens of thousands of clones, about 90% of them with a count of one. The top ten clonotypes cover more than 2% of the sample.

The V gene is TRBV12-5 and the J gene is TRBJ1-2; a tentative D match to TRBD1 spans 5 bases. This sequence originates from a human donor in a cohort sampled during active COVID-19. The sample taken for sequencing was peripheral blood. The CDR3 reads CASGLDKGEHRRGYTF. DNA sequence: TGTGCTAGTGGTTTGGATAAAGGGGAACACCGAAGGGGCTACACCTTC.